The 8 T cell receptor beta chains below all came from one sample that was sequenced in a study of response to subunit inactivated influenza vaccine. TCRdb itself ran the RT-PCR reads through MiXCR, one entry per CDR3 protein. The sample yields about 780,000 distinct CDR3 sequences, about 18% seen once. This sample comprised PBMCs from blood, obtained roughly 5 days after vaccination. These receptors were obtained from a man between 45 and 60 years old who received an inactivated influenza vaccine.

The rearrangement uses TRBV6-5 and TRBJ1-1, with 9 bases matching TRBD1. The trim removed 2 bases at V and 1 base at J, leaving 2 bases unmatched. The length of the CDR3 is 15 residues. Germline V gives CDR1 MNHEY, CDR2 SVGAGI. The CDR3, as DNA: TGTGCCAGCAGTTACACAGGGGGCCCGAACACTGAAGCTTTCTTT. Amino acids: CASSYTGGPNTEAFF.

This clonotype was counted only a few times. This chain uses TRBV7-9 with TRBJ1-2; D is unclear. The CDR3 has 15 amino acids. CDR1 and CDR2 (germline): SEHNR, FQNEAQ (reference sequence). Trimming removed 2 bases from V and 3 bases from J, with 13 bases in between. For the CDR3, the DNA is TGTGCCAGCAGCTTACTTCCATTCGGGGACTATGGCTACACCTTC. Protein: CASSLLPFGDYGYTF.

This clonotype was counted only a few times. The rearrangement links TRBV5-1 to TRBJ2-7; D unclear. Germline values: CDR1 SGHRS, CDR2 YFSETQ. This CDR3 comprises 17 residues. V was cut by 0 bases and J by 2 bases, with 18 bases left in between. CDR3 DNA sequence: TGCGCCAGCAGCTTGGCAGGTGTGCGGATTGCTGCCTACGAGCAGTACTTC. Translated: CASSLAGVRIAAYEQYF.

The chain employs TRBV29-1 and TRBJ1-1, with D possibly matching TRBD1 (6 bases). This CDR3 has 13 amino acids. V was clipped by 3 bases and J by 4 bases, with 12 bases between them. In germline, CDR1 is SQVTM, CDR2 ANQGSEA. The CDR3 loop is CSVEAGVGTEAFF. The CDR3 coding sequence is TGCAGCGTTGAGGCAGGGGTAGGCACTGAAGCTTTCTTT.

This clonotype was seen more than once but under ten times. V gene TRBV5-1 combines with J gene TRBJ2-5; TRBD2 is a possible D gene (5 bases). The germline CDR1 and CDR2 sequences are SGHRS and YFSETQ. The CDR3 sequence is 14 residues long. With 4 bases removed from V and 0 bases from J, the gap between germline ends came to 10 bases. CDR3 in DNA: TGCGCCAGCAGCCGGGGTGTTTACCAAGAGACCCAGTACTTC. Translation: CASSRGVYQETQYF. Together with reference TRBV5-1 and TRBJ2-5, the CDR3 gives the full variable domain: KAGVTQTPRYLIKTRGQQVTLSCSPISGHRSVSWYQQTPGQGLQFLFEYFSETQRNKGNFPGRFSGRQFSNSRSEMNVSTLELGDSALYLCASSRGVYQETQYFGPGTRLLVL.

This chain connects TRBV12-3 or TRBV12-4 to TRBJ2-1; weak D call: TRBD2 (6 bases). Between the trimmed V and J ends, which lost 5 bases and 5 bases, there was a span of 16 bases. The CDR3 extends over 15 amino acids. The CDR3, as DNA: TGTGCCAGCAGTGTGAACCCGGGACTTAACAATGAGCAGTTCTTC. Translating gives CASSVNPGLNNEQFF.

This clonotype has a handful of counts. The CDR3 DNA sequence: TGCAGTGCTAGAAATTTCGTAGCGGGGGATACGCAGTATTTT. It specifies CSARNFVAGDTQYF. The gene calls are TRBV20-1 and TRBJ2-3, with 8 bases matching TRBD2. Looked up from germline, CDR1 is DFQATT and CDR2 is SNEGSKA (reference sequence). The CDR3 sequence is 14 residues long. V shed 2 bases and J 6 bases; nucleotides not matched to a gene: 7.

The rearrangement uses TRBV7-6 and TRBJ1-1; 9 bases line up with TRBD1. This CDR3 is 16 amino acids long. Germline V lookup: CDR1 SGHVS, CDR2 FNYEAQ. V lost 2 bases and J lost 2; bases outside the gene matches: 6. CDR3 sequence: CASSLSSGQGNTEAFF. CDR3 nucleotides: TGTGCCAGCAGCTTATCATCGGGACAGGGTAACACTGAAGCTTTCTTT.